The present T cell receptor (beta chain) was sequenced within a study of CD8+ T cells in alopecia areata. Points from the study as a whole: Whereas mice showed it more clearly, TCR sharing across patients was murkier, possibly because of HLA.

A sort of pooled cutaneous lymph node cells used CD4, CD8alpha, NKG2D, NKG2ACE and other stains. Concerning this clone: Its target is not known. Gene names denote mouse genes. The read ends 4 residues shy of where the CDR3 ends; the end is completed using the germline J gene. The sample holds other DNA sequences that translate to the same CDR3.

The authors extracted RNA and reverse transcribed it into cDNA as the sequencing template. Libraries were prepared by immunoSEQ multiplex PCR; TCRdb keeps only in-frame clonotypes and omits some of them. This sample has 290,000 or so clones, each found more than once. Deletions cut 10 bases from V and 3 bases from J, with 9 bases between. The CDR3 covers 11 residues. From germline, CDR1 is FNHDT and CDR2 SITEND (reference sequence). This TCR came from a C3H/HeJ mouse with alopecia areata. The strain is characterized by the MHC haplotype H2-k. Sequencing was performed on CD4+ T cells sorted from a lymph node. The V and J genes are TRBV19 and TRBJ2-5; D might be TRBD1 (5 bases). The CDR3 region is CASRQQDTQYF. CDR3 bases read: TGTGCCTCCCGACAGCAAGAC.